This T cell receptor beta chain was retrieved from a study of chronic HIV infection and antiretroviral therapy (dated by TCRdb to between 2014 and 2016). In the germline V gene (reference sequence), CDR1 corresponds to DFQATT and CDR2 to SNEGSKA. Cut back by 3 bases and 7 bases, the V and J ends lie 13 bases apart. From its cysteine to its phenylalanine, the CDR3 spans 13 amino acids. The sequence is cut down to CDR3 DNA, 39 bases in frame from base 1. Library creation used 5' RACE. The data were produced on an Illumina MiSeq. The public reads were reanalyzed by TCRdb: fastp trimming at Q25, MiXCR alignment, in-frame beta chains only. Identical CDR3 proteins give one entry, which carries the most common genes and DNA. This sample is represented by some 43,000 distinct CDR3 sequences; about a fifth of them were singletons. 2.8% of the sample comes from the top ten. This clonotype has only a few counts. Its target antigen remains unknown. Nothing much larger sits one base from this clone, and base qualities are not available.

The material sequenced was peripheral blood. This receptor was identified in an adult who had HIV and had not received antiretroviral therapy, or was an uninfected healthy control (not recorded which). This chain joins TRBV20-1 to TRBJ2-1; the D gene lacks a confident call. The CDR3 in this case is CSASLVVVNEQFF. In nucleotides, the sequence is TGCAGTGCTAGTCTAGTAGTGGTAAATGAGCAGTTCTTC.